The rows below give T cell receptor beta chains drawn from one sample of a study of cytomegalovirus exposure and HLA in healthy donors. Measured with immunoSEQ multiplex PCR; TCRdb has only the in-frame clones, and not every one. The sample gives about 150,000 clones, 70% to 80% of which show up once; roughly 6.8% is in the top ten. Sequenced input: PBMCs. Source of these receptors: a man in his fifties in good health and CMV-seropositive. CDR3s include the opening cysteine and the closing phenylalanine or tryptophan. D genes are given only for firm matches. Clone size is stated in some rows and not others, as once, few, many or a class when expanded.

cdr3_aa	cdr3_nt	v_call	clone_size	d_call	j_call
CASSLEPQVSYGYTF	TGCGCCAGCAGCCTAGAGCCCCAGGTTAGCTATGGCTACACCTTC	TRBV4-1	NA	NA	TRBJ1-2
CASSLYGMETQYF	TGCGCCAGCAGCTTGTACGGGATGGAGACCCAGTACTTC	TRBV5-1	NA	NA	TRBJ2-5
CASSLGDRSYEQYF	TGTGCCAGCAGCTTAGGGGACAGGTCCTACGAGCAGTACTTC	TRBV7-6	NA	TRBD1	TRBJ2-7
CASREFGDTQYF	TGTGCCAGCCGGGAGTTCGGCGATACGCAGTATTTT	TRBV2	NA	NA	TRBJ2-3
CASGLESTDTQYF	TGTGCCAGCGGATTGGAGAGCACAGATACGCAGTATTTT	TRBV2	NA	NA	TRBJ2-3
CAWSRGGASPLHF	TGTGCCTGGAGTAGGGGGGGCGCATCACCCCTCCACTTT	TRBV30	NA	NA	TRBJ1-6
CASSLVGRDNSGNTIYF	TGTGCCAGCAGCTTAGTTGGACGGGACAACTCTGGAAACACCATATATTTT	TRBV7-6	NA	NA	TRBJ1-3
CAISATGTGGNTIYF	TGTGCCATCAGTGCAACCGGGACAGGGGGAAACACCATATATTTT	TRBV10-3	medium-sized	TRBD1	TRBJ1-3
CASSLMGLSEETQYF	TGCGCCAGCAGCTTGATGGGACTTTCAGAAGAGACCCAGTACTTC	TRBV5-1	once	NA	TRBJ2-5
CASSHTQSNTEAFF	TGCGCCAGCAGCCATACGCAGTCGAACACTGAAGCTTTCTTT	TRBV14	NA	NA	TRBJ1-1
CASSFDRGSFNEQFF	TGTGCCAGCAGCTTCGACAGGGGGTCGTTCAATGAGCAGTTCTTC	TRBV5-4	NA	TRBD1	TRBJ2-1
CASSLGLTPEETQYF	TGCGCCAGCAGCTTGGGTCTGACTCCGGAAGAGACCCAGTACTTC	TRBV5-1	NA	NA	TRBJ2-5
CASSEGSLSYEQYF	TGTGCCAGCAGCGAGGGTAGCCTTTCCTACGAGCAGTACTTC	TRBV28	NA	NA	TRBJ2-7
CASRQPGLLMYSPLHF	TGTGCCAGCAGACAACCGGGACTCCTGATGTATTCACCCCTCCACTTT	TRBV27	few	NA	TRBJ1-6
CASSLRVSGKDNEQFF	TGTGCCAGCAGTTTAAGAGTTAGCGGGAAGGATAATGAGCAGTTCTTC	TRBV28	NA	TRBD2	TRBJ2-1
CASGAQGRTEAFF	TGTGCCAGCGGGGCACAGGGTCGCACTGAAGCTTTCTTT	TRBV28	NA	NA	TRBJ1-1
CASSARANYGYTF	TGTGCCAGTAGTGCTCGGGCTAACTATGGCTACACCTTC	TRBV25-1	once	NA	TRBJ1-2
CASRDVGHQNTEAFF	TGTGCCAGCAGGGATGTAGGACACCAGAACACTGAAGCTTTCTTT	TRBV6-1	NA	NA	TRBJ1-1
CASKSLFKGNGYTF	TGTGCCAGCAAAAGTCTCTTTAAGGGGAATGGCTACACCTTC	TRBV6-5	few	NA	TRBJ1-2
CASSLAGYGEQFF	TGCGCCAGCAGCTTGGCAGGGTACGGTGAGCAGTTCTTC	TRBV5-1	NA	NA	TRBJ2-1
CSVEAGFETQYF	TGCAGCGTTGAAGCAGGGTTTGAGACCCAGTACTTC	TRBV29-1	few	NA	TRBJ2-5
CASSRRDSQETQYF	TGTGCCAGCTCACGAAGGGACAGTCAAGAGACCCAGTACTTC	TRBV18	NA	TRBD1	TRBJ2-5
CASSLSGQGIYEQYF	TGTGCCAGCAGCTTATCGGGGCAGGGGATCTACGAGCAGTACTTC	TRBV11-2	few	NA	TRBJ2-7
CASSPRDSGIYEQYF	TGTGCCAGCAGCCCCAGGGATAGCGGCATCTACGAGCAGTACTTC	TRBV9	NA	NA	TRBJ2-7
CASSIWGASGSYEQYF	TGTGCCAGCAGCATTTGGGGGGCTAGCGGGAGCTACGAGCAGTACTTC	TRBV21-1	NA	NA	TRBJ2-7
CASRQGRPYF	TGTGCCAGCAGACAGGGCCGGCCGTACTTC	TRBV2	NA	NA	TRBJ2-5
CASSYSTGQVSNEQFF	TGTGCCAGCAGTTACTCCACAGGGCAGGTTTCTAATGAGCAGTTCTTC	TRBV6-5	NA	NA	TRBJ2-1
CASRENRATNEKLFF	TGTGCCAGCAGAGAAAACAGAGCAACTAATGAAAAACTGTTTTTT	TRBV6-1	NA	NA	TRBJ1-4
CSVAYFGEVNEQYF	TGCAGCGTTGCTTATTTTGGGGAGGTCAACGAGCAGTACTTC	TRBV29-1	NA	NA	TRBJ2-7
CASSQSTTSTDTQYF	TGCGCCAGCAGCCAATCGACTACAAGCACAGATACGCAGTATTTT	TRBV4-1	NA	NA	TRBJ2-3
CATSGLLAGTYEQYF	TGTGCCACCTCGGGACTCTTAGCGGGTACCTACGAGCAGTACTTC	TRBV28	once	TRBD2	TRBJ2-7
CASSFSGGNEQYF	TGTGCCAGCAGTTTTAGCGGAGGCAACGAGCAGTACTTC	TRBV27	NA	NA	TRBJ2-7
CASSQDYSGTRDTQYF	TGCGCCAGCAGCCAAGACTACAGCGGGACCCGGGATACGCAGTATTTT	TRBV4-1	NA	TRBD2	TRBJ2-3